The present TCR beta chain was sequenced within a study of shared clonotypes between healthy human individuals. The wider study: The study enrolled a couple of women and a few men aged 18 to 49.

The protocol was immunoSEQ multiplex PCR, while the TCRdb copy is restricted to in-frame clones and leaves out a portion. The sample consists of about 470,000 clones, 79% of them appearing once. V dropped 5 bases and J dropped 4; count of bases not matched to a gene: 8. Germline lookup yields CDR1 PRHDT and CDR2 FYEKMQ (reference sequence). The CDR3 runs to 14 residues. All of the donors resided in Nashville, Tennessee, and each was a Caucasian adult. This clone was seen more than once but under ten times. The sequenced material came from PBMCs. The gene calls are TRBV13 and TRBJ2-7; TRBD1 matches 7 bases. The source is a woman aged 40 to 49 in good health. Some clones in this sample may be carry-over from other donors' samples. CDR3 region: CASSARDSGYEQYF. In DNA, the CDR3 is TGTGCCAGCAGCGCCCGGGACAGCGGTTACGAGCAGTACTTC.